This entry features one TCR beta chain sequence. Its antigen remains unknown. The germline gives CDR1 MNHEY, CDR2 SVGAGI. The CDR3 spans 11 residues. Between the trimmed V and J ends, which lost 6 bases and 6 bases, there was a span of 5 bases. This sample is drawn from a study of CD8+CD57+ T cells in acquired aplastic anemia. Study summary: Sorted CD4+ and CD8+ cells gave a mean 3.2 ug DNA, range about 0.19 to 27.4 ug. Study results and caveats: Patients showed no significant difference from controls in CD8+ Simpson's diversity.

Genomic DNA, the template, was used for profiling of the TCR beta VDJ and CDR3. One entry per CDR3 protein, called by TCRdb with MiXCR from the reads. Here the sample spans about 220,000 distinct CDR3 sequences, around 45% being singletons. It was patients with CD8+CD57+ cell expansion by flow cytometry who were chosen for sequencing. With no exception, the patients had severe acquired aplastic anemia. Patients were treatment-naive when blood was sampled. This chain joins TRBV6-5 and TRBJ2-2, with D unclear. The TCR originated in a human donor with aplastic anemia. Sequencing was performed on sorted CD4+, CD8+, or CD8+CD57+ T cells (not recorded which) from PBMCs. The CDR3 nucleotides read TGTGCCAGCAGCGCAGCCGGGGAGCTGTTTTTT. It specifies CASSAAGELFF.